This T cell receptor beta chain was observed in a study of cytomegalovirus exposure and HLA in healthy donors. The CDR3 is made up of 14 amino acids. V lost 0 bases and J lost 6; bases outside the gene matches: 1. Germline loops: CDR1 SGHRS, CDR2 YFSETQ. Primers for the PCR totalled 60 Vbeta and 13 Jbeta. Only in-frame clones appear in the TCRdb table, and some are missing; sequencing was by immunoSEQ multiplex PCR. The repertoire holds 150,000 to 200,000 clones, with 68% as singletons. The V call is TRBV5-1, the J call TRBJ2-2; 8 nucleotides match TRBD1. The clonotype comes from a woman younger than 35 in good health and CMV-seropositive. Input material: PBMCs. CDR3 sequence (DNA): TGCGCCAGCAGCTTGGGGACAGGGTCCGGGGAGCTGTTTTTT. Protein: CASSLGTGSGELFF.